A selection of T cell receptor beta chains follows, all from one sample in a study of blood T cell repertoires in COVID-19. Only in-frame clones appear in the TCRdb table, and some are missing; sequencing was by immunoSEQ multiplex PCR. This table holds 160,000 or so clones, approximately 80% found once. Material for sequencing was peripheral blood. Receptors were obtained from a woman older than 75 with acute or convalescent COVID-19. The CDR3 runs from the conserved cysteine through the conserved F or W.

v_gene,len,j_gene,CDR3aa
TRBV10-3,14,TRBJ2-3,CAISRTGGTDTQYF
TRBV5-5,15,TRBJ2-1,CASSLGQGLYNEQFF
TRBV7-2,16,TRBJ2-3,CASSRNGGGAGDTQYF
TRBV5-4,17,TRBJ2-2,CASSRGLAGGNTGELFF
TRBV4-2,14,TRBJ1-1,CASSQPGGNTEAFF
TRBV15,15,TRBJ2-1,CATSRASGSSDEQFF
TRBV20-1,16,TRBJ2-7,CSASKLGDFQSYEQYF
TRBV4-1,16,TRBJ1-4,CASSQPFLRSNEKLFF
TRBV7-6,15,TRBJ2-1,CASAALAGYRHEQFF
TRBV5-6,11,TRBJ1-2,CASSWSLGYTF
TRBV4-1,14,TRBJ1-1,CASSQGDRAFSAFF
TRBV10-2,16,TRBJ2-3,CTSLSTGRGNTDTQYF
TRBV5-1,15,TRBJ1-1,CASSFDDRRSTEAFF
TRBV18,16,TRBJ2-2,CASSPRDRGPTGELFF
TRBV6-5,13,TRBJ2-7,CASLAEISYEQYF
TRBV6-4,13,TRBJ1-1,CASSRRSYTEAFF
TRBV5-1,15,TRBJ2-1,CASSFELAGPNEQFF
TRBV6-5,14,TRBJ1-1,CASRPGQVNTEAFF
TRBV24-1,14,TRBJ1-1,CATSDLIQPLEAFF
TRBV28,14,TRBJ2-7,CASSLPGQGYEQYF
TRBV30,10,TRBJ2-5,CAWSGAWQYF
TRBV11-2,16,TRBJ1-6,CASQLRLTATSSPLHF
TRBV6-6,14,TRBJ2-1,CASRTSGSGNEQFF
TRBV7-2,14,TRBJ1-4,CASTLSGRNEKLFF
TRBV2,14,TRBJ2-1,CATLRGTSYNEQFF
TRBV2,15,TRBJ2-7,CASSELGQASYEQYF
TRBV7-2,14,TRBJ2-3,CASSLGAGTDTQYF
TRBV20-1,11,TRBJ2-7,CSAPGEIEQYF
TRBV19,15,TRBJ2-1,CASSTGQAYYNEQFF
TRBV7-9,14,TRBJ1-2,CASSLITGGAGYTF
TRBV28,13,TRBJ1-2,CASSRGQNYGYTF
TRBV2,15,TRBJ1-4,CASSDMGTTLGELFF
TRBV28,14,TRBJ1-6,CASSASGGAGPLHF
TRBV11-3,14,TRBJ2-1,CASSLEGWDNEQFF
TRBV15,17,TRBJ1-4,CATSRGQGSTDNEKLFF
TRBV2,15,TRBJ1-6,CASIGGRDYNSPLHF
TRBV7-8,15,TRBJ1-1,CASSLEFRESTEAFF
TRBV19,16,TRBJ1-5,CASSVGQVFSNQPQHF
TRBV19,14,TRBJ1-1,CASSVPLENTEAFF
TRBV11-2,15,TRBJ2-4,CASSFPDTAKNIQYF
TRBV10-2,16,TRBJ2-5,CASSKGTSGRVETQYF
TRBV7-9,13,TRBJ1-2,CASSPPQGGVSTF